This entry is about one T cell receptor (beta chain). Its antigen is not known. A universal primer binding site was introduced by template switching. The final cDNA contained unique molecular identifiers. TCRdb re-analysed the 5' RACE reads in MiXCR, keeping a single row per CDR3 protein. This sample carries 150,000 or so distinct CDR3 sequences, around 3.5% of them seen once, and the ten largest clones take around 8%. This sample stems from a study of identical twins. V was pared by 5 bases and J by 4 bases, with 20 bases between. The V gene's germline CDR1 is SNHLY and CDR2 FYNNEI. This CDR3 is 16 amino acids long. Study-wide findings and caveats: The study reached conclusions through statistical analysis that was cross-sectional, not following the same donors. Insertions were reduced in abundant cord blood beta clonotypes but not in memory repertoires.

J is TRBJ2-5 and V is TRBV2; tentative D call: TRBD1 (5 bases). Sequencing used memory T cells sorted from blood. The sequence was collected from a man younger than 35 in good health. The CDR3 DNA follows: TGTGCCAGCAGTAATCCACAAAAACCCCAGGGAGAGACCCAGTACTTC. Residues: CASSNPQKPQGETQYF.